Listed below are T cell receptor beta chains from one sample, sequenced in a study of blood T cell repertoires in COVID-19. The protocol was immunoSEQ multiplex PCR, while the TCRdb copy is restricted to in-frame clones and leaves out a portion. The sample lists about 170,000 clones, 80% to 90% seen once, with under 2.5% in the top ten. The sequencing sample was made of peripheral blood. Every receptor here comes from a woman of 80 years or more with acute or convalescent COVID-19. CDR3s include the opening cysteine and the closing phenylalanine or tryptophan. A D gene is named only where the DNA matches it firmly. The size of a clone is reported for some rows only, either as once, few or many, or as a class for expanded clones.

V gene	D gene	J gene	CDR3 length	clone size	CDR3 protein	CDR3 DNA
TRBV28	.	TRBJ2-1	14	.	CASSFGRPGTEQFF	TGTGCCAGCAGTTTCGGTCGTCCCGGGACAGAGCAGTTCTTC
TRBV19	TRBD2	TRBJ2-7	13	.	CASSESGRGEQYF	TGTGCCAGTAGTGAGAGCGGGAGAGGCGAGCAGTACTTC
TRBV4-1	.	TRBJ1-4	16	.	CASSQERGPFNEKLFF	TGCGCCAGCAGCCAAGAGCGGGGGCCCTTCAATGAAAAACTGTTTTTT
TRBV30	.	TRBJ2-3	14	.	CAWSPARITDTQYF	TGTGCCTGGAGCCCTGCTAGAATCACAGATACGCAGTATTTT
TRBV19	.	TRBJ2-5	14	.	CASSIGEVWETQYF	TGTGCCAGTAGTATAGGCGAGGTGTGGGAGACCCAGTACTTC
TRBV27	TRBD1	TRBJ1-6	14	.	CASSRPGTGSPLHF	TGTGCCAGCAGCAGACCCGGGACAGGATCACCCCTCCACTTT
TRBV19	.	TRBJ2-2	13	.	CASFRGNTGELFF	TGTGCCAGTTTCCGGGGGAACACCGGGGAGCTGTTTTTT
TRBV7-8	.	TRBJ2-1	14	.	CASSRGFRSDEQFF	TGTGCCAGCAGCCGAGGATTTCGGTCGGATGAGCAGTTCTTC
TRBV9	TRBD1	TRBJ2-1	15	.	CASSAGQGNFNEQFF	TGTGCCAGCAGCGCGGGACAGGGCAACTTCAATGAGCAGTTCTTC
TRBV7-2	.	TRBJ1-1	15	.	CASSLVTDGDTEAFF	TGTGCCAGCAGCTTAGTGACGGACGGGGACACTGAAGCTTTCTTT
TRBV7-2	TRBD2	TRBJ2-2	17	once	CASTPEPTSDEHRGAVF	TGTGCCAGCACCCCAGAGCCGACTAGCGACGAACACCGGGGAGCTGTTTTT
TRBV28	.	TRBJ1-5	14	once	CASSLWERNQPQHF	TGTGCCAGCAGTTTATGGGAGAGAAATCAGCCCCAGCATTTT
TRBV20-1	.	TRBJ2-7	11	.	CSASGVYEQYF	TGCAGTGCTAGCGGGGTCTACGAGCAGTACTTC
TRBV11-2	TRBD1	TRBJ2-5	15	.	CASSPIRTGQETQYF	TGTGCCAGCAGCCCCATACGGACAGGGCAAGAGACCCAGTACTTC
TRBV29-1	TRBD1	TRBJ1-2	13	.	CSVEGQGVYGYTF	TGCAGCGTGGAAGGACAGGGGGTTTATGGCTACACCTTC
TRBV6-2/TRBV6-3	.	TRBJ2-7	16	.	CASSKIRGQGSYEQYF	TGTGCCAGCAGTAAAATTCGGGGCCAGGGGTCCTACGAGCAGTACTTC
TRBV19	.	TRBJ2-2	15	.	CASSIARSGTGELFF	TGTGCCAGTAGTATAGCCCGGTCGGGAACCGGGGAGCTGTTTTTT
TRBV9	TRBD2	TRBJ2-1	16	.	CASSALVAGVINEQFF	TGTGCCAGCAGCGCGCTGGTAGCGGGAGTCATTAATGAGCAGTTCTTC
TRBV28	.	TRBJ1-5	15	many	CASSLLAGTNQPQHF	TGTGCCAGCAGTTTATTGGCAGGGACAAATCAGCCCCAGCATTTT
TRBV9	TRBD1	TRBJ2-2	15	.	CASSAGQLNTGELFF	TGTGCCAGCAGCGCGGGACAGTTGAACACCGGGGAGCTGTTTTTT
TRBV5-4	TRBD1	TRBJ1-2	12	.	CASSQGDYGYTF	TGTGCCAGCAGCCAGGGGGACTATGGCTACACCTTC
TRBV27	TRBD2	TRBJ2-1	16	.	CASSVTSGGVFNEQFF	TGTGCCAGCAGTGTAACTAGCGGGGGGGTGTTCAATGAGCAGTTCTTC
TRBV6-5	.	TRBJ2-5	15	.	CASSNAGVRQETQYF	TGTGCCAGCAGCAACGCCGGCGTGCGGCAAGAGACCCAGTACTTC
TRBV6-5	TRBD1	TRBJ1-1	15	.	CASNSDGTGGTEAFF	TGTGCCAGCAATAGTGACGGGACAGGGGGCACTGAAGCTTTCTTT
TRBV7-8	.	TRBJ1-1	14	.	CASSLWESGTEAFF	TGTGCCAGCAGCTTATGGGAGAGCGGCACTGAAGCTTTCTTT
TRBV18	TRBD2	TRBJ2-7	18	.	CASSPTWGRRGGFYEQYF	TGTGCCAGCTCACCGACCTGGGGACGTCGCGGGGGGTTCTACGAGCAGTACTTC
TRBV4-1	.	TRBJ1-2	14	.	CASSPPGVPYGYTF	TGCGCCAGCAGCCCACCCGGGGTACCCTATGGCTACACCTTC
TRBV19	.	TRBJ1-1	12	.	CASADRNTEAFF	TGTGCCAGTGCCGACAGGAACACTGAAGCTTTCTTT
TRBV6-5	.	TRBJ1-3	15	.	CASSDSWGSGNTIYF	TGTGCCAGCTCCGACAGCTGGGGCTCTGGAAACACCATATATTTT
TRBV30	.	TRBJ1-1	13	.	CAWSVTERTEAFF	TGTGCCTGGAGTGTAACAGAAAGGACTGAAGCTTTCTTT
TRBV28	TRBD1	TRBJ2-3	16	.	CASSLQGQGNTDTQYF	TGTGCCAGCAGTTTACAGGGACAGGGAAACACAGATACGCAGTATTTT
TRBV4-2	.	TRBJ1-3	15	.	CASSQDTGTGNTIYF	TGTGCCAGCAGCCAAGATACAGGGACTGGAAACACCATATATTTT
TRBV4-2	TRBD2	TRBJ2-1	15	.	CASSQVSAGGNEQFF	TGTGCCAGCAGCCAAGTGTCTGCGGGGGGGAATGAGCAGTTCTTC
TRBV4-1	TRBD1	TRBJ2-2	16	.	CASSPLTGELAGELFF	TGCGCCAGCAGCCCACTGACAGGGGAGTTGGCCGGGGAGCTGTTTTTT
TRBV4-1	.	TRBJ2-7	15	.	CASSQFGQGSYEQYF	TGCGCCAGCAGCCAATTCGGGCAGGGCTCCTACGAGCAGTACTTC
TRBV30	.	TRBJ1-6	13	.	CAWSASSRSPLHF	TGTGCCTGGAGTGCCTCCTCGCGTTCACCCCTCCACTTT
TRBV19	TRBD1	TRBJ1-6	17	.	CASSMDRGGSYNSPLHF	TGTGCCAGTAGTATGGACAGGGGGGGATCCTATAATTCACCCCTCCACTTT
TRBV9	TRBD1	TRBJ1-5	14	.	CASSVTGGNQPQHF	TGTGCCAGCAGCGTCACAGGGGGCAATCAGCCCCAGCATTTT
TRBV29-1	TRBD1	TRBJ1-2	12	.	CSVDRGNYGYTF	TGCAGCGTTGACAGGGGGAACTATGGCTACACCTTC
TRBV6-5	.	TRBJ1-3	15	.	CASTNGRRGGNTIYF	TGTGCCAGCACCAACGGGAGGAGGGGAGGAAACACCATATATTTT
TRBV4-1	TRBD1	TRBJ2-7	17	.	CASSQDPKGTGRYEQYF	TGCGCCAGCAGCCAAGACCCCAAAGGGACAGGGCGTTACGAGCAGTACTTC
TRBV6-1	TRBD1	TRBJ2-7	14	.	CASSDQGDSYEQYF	TGTGCCAGCAGTGACCAGGGGGACTCCTACGAGCAGTACTTC
TRBV27	TRBD1	TRBJ1-2	14	.	CASHPGQGPYGYTF	TGTGCCAGCCACCCGGGACAGGGGCCCTATGGCTACACCTTC
TRBV27	.	TRBJ2-4	16	.	CASSLYGQGKNSIQYF	TGTGCCAGCAGTTTATATGGGCAGGGAAAAAATTCCATTCAGTACTTC
TRBV5-5	.	TRBJ2-5	14	once	CASSSGLPGETQYF	TGTGCCAGCAGCTCCGGACTCCCCGGAGAGACCCAGTACTTC
TRBV5-6	.	TRBJ2-1	14	.	CASSNGAVHNEQFF	TGTGCCAGCAGCAATGGGGCGGTCCACAATGAGCAGTTCTTC
TRBV2	.	TRBJ2-7	13	few	CASGNQGTYEQYF	TGTGCCAGCGGAAACCAGGGGACCTACGAGCAGTACTTC
TRBV28	.	TRBJ1-2	15	.	CASRPYRATNYGYTF	TGTGCCAGCCGACCGTACAGGGCTACTAACTATGGCTACACCTTC
TRBV13	TRBD2	TRBJ2-3	17	.	CASSHDGTSGRTDTQYF	TGTGCCAGCAGCCATGACGGGACTAGCGGGAGAACGGATACGCAGTATTTT
TRBV10-3	.	TRBJ2-7	13	.	CAIRIGGSYEQYF	TGTGCCATCAGGATCGGGGGCTCCTACGAGCAGTACTTC
TRBV7-9	TRBD1	TRBJ2-1	14	.	CASSSGTGGNEQFF	TGTGCCAGCAGCTCCGGGACAGGGGGCAATGAGCAGTTCTTC
TRBV11-3	.	TRBJ1-6	18	.	CASSCRGFLSDDNSPLHF	TGTGCCAGCAGCTGCAGGGGCTTTCTCTCCGATGATAATTCACCCCTCCACTTT
TRBV5-1	.	TRBJ1-2	14	few	CASSLNGRTEGYTF	TGCGCCAGCAGCTTGAATGGCAGGACAGAAGGGTACACCTTC
TRBV5-4	TRBD1	TRBJ1-3	16	.	CASSSGQARSGNTIYF	TGTGCCAGCAGCTCCGGACAGGCTCGATCTGGAAACACCATATATTTT
TRBV10-1	TRBD2	TRBJ2-1	14	.	CASSEPGGINEQFF	TGCGCCAGCAGTGAACCGGGAGGAATTAATGAGCAGTTCTTC
TRBV4-2	.	TRBJ2-3	17	.	CASSQGGGAISTDTQYF	TGTGCCAGCAGCCAAGGTGGGGGGGCTATCAGCACAGATACGCAGTATTTT